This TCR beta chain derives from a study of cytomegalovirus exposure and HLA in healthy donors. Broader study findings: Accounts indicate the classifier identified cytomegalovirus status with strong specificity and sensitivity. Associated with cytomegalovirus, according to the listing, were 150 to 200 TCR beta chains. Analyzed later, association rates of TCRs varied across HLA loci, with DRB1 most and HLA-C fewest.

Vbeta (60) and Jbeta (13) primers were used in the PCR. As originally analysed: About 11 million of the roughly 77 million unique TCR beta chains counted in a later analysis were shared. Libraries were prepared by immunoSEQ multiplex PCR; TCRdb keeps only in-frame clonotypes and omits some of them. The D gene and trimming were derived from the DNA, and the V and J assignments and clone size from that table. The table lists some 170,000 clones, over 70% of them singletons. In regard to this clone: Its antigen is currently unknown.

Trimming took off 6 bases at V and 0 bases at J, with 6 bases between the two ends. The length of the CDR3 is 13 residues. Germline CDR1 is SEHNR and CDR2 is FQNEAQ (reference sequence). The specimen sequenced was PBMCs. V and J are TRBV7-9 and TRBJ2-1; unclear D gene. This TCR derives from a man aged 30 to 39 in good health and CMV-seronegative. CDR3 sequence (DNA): TGTGCCAGCAGAGCGAGCTCCTACAATGAGCAGTTCTTC. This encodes CASRASSYNEQFF.